This T cell receptor beta chain is from a study of blood T cell repertoires in COVID-19. Study-wide context: T cells, B-cell-depleted T cells, or PBMCs supplied cDNA or gDNA.

The CDR3 covers 15 residues. V lost 4 bases to trimming and J lost 5 bases; unmatched junction nucleotides: 9. Per the germline V gene, CDR1 is SGHDN and CDR2 is FVKESK. Symptom resolution, clearance, or two negative PCRs marked the recovered donors of Cohort 3. Data came from immunoSEQ multiplex PCR; TCRdb stores just in-frame clones and leaves some out. This sample has about 330,000 clones, with 86% found just once. This sequence was found in a woman under 30 who had recovered from COVID-19. Source material: PBMCs or T cells enriched from blood (not recorded which). The rearrangement joins TRBV14 to TRBJ1-1, with 8 positions matching TRBD1. The CDR3 sequence: CASSLQGQEVTEAFF. CDR3 DNA: TGTGCCAGCAGCCTCCAGGGACAGGAGGTAACTGAAGCTTTCTTT.